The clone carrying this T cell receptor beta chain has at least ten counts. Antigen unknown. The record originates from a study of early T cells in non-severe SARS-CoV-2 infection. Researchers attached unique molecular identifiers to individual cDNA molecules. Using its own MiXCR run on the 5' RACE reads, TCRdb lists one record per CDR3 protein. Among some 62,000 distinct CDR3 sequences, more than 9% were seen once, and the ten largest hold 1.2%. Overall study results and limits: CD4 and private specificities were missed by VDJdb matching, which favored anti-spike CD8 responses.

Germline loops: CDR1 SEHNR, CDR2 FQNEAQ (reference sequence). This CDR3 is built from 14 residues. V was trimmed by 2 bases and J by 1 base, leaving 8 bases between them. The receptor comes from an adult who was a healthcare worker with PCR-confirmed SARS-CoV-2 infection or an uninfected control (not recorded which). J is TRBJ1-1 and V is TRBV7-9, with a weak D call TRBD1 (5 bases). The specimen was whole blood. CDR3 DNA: TGTGCCAGCAGCTTATCCCAGGGGAACACTGAAGCTTTCTTT. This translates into CASSLSQGNTEAFF.